This T cell receptor beta chain was obtained from a study of T cells in Graves' hyperthyroidism and ophthalmopathy. This clonotype was counted ten times or more. Amplification of TCR beta CDR3 regions was performed using RNA transcripts as template. The HTBI set primed first-round TCR CDR3 RT-PCR. TCRdb re-called the multiplex PCR reads through MiXCR, storing one row per CDR3 protein. The table includes hundreds of thousands of distinct CDR3 sequences, 16% detected once. The sample comprised blood. This TCR was sampled from a woman in her thirties or forties with Graves' ophthalmopathy.

The CDR3 sequence is CASRRQAAQYF. The CDR3 DNA sequence: TGTGCCAGCAGACGACAGGCCGCGCAGTACTTC. The chain combines TRBV6-2 or TRBV6-3 with TRBJ2-7; D is possibly TRBD1 (6 bases). The germline V and J ends were trimmed by 6 bases and 9 bases, with 12 bases remaining between them. The length of the CDR3 is 11 residues. Germline-derived CDR1 and CDR2 are MNHEY and SVGEGT.